This T cell receptor (beta chain) was sequenced during a study of radiation and T cells in renal cell carcinoma. Study results and caveats: Pretreatment tumor biopsies were lacking, so baseline clonotypes are unknown.

CDR3 length: 15 residues. V dropped 1 base and J dropped 2 bases, with 10 bases sitting between them. Germline CDR1 is MDHEN and CDR2 is SYDVKM. The time point is: blood 2 weeks post-SBRT. Treatment here: 15 Gy SBRT to primary tumor, nephrectomy 4 weeks later. This renal cell carcinoma was of the clear cell type. For this clone: Its antigen is unknown.

The repertoire was sequenced with immunoSEQ multiplex PCR; TCRdb's copy has only in-frame clones and lacks some. This table has 160,000 or so clones, around 90% appearing once. The chain couples TRBV28 to TRBJ2-3; D could derive from TRBD1 or TRBD2 (6 bases each). Sequencing was performed on blood, taken from a patient whose treatment included radiotherapy and nephrectomy. The sequence was obtained from a woman aged 50 to 60 with renal cell carcinoma. The CDR3 DNA reads as TGTGCCAGCAGTTTATTCCGGGGGCCCACAGATACGCAGTATTTT. As protein: CASSLFRGPTDTQYF.